Sequencing of this T cell receptor beta chain was carried out in a study of molecular identifiers for immune sequencing clone quantification. Whole-study findings and limits: Over 98% of CMV-specific effector molecules, but under 1% of naive ones, were in clones above 20 copies.

On this clonotype itself: Its antigen is undetermined. It may be a read error: a sequence one base away is much more abundant.

Previously described methods with listed TCR primers produced the bulk TCR libraries. Using its own MiXCR run on the PCR reads, TCRdb lists one record per CDR3 protein. The data show over 70,000 distinct CDR3 sequences, 20% to 30% seen once. The CDR3 runs to 14 residues. Looked up from germline, CDR1 is MNHEY and CDR2 is SMNVEV (reference sequence). The V call is TRBV27, the J call TRBJ2-2; D perhaps matches TRBD2 (5 bases). The specimen sequenced was naive CD8+ T cells from blood, with Jurkat cell RNA spiked in. Subset meaning: FACS-sorted CD8+CD4-CCR7+CD45RA+ naive T cells. This sequence originates from a human donor in good health. Some libraries in this study had Jurkat cell RNA spiked in. The CDR3 coding sequence is TGTGCCAGCAGTTATAGGCAGTTCACCGGGGAGCCGTTTTTT. It encodes CASSYRQFTGEPFF.